This T cell receptor (beta chain) stems from a study of metastatic and nonmetastatic thyroid tumors (dated by TCRdb to the early 2020s). Regarding the study in general: Repertoires from peripheral blood and from tumor or nodule tissue samples of malignant and benign thyroid patients were compared. General conclusions and limits of the study: In both blood and tumor samples, malignant tumors were reported to have significantly higher TCR beta diversity than benign nodules.

Libraries were made using PCR. TCRdb records Illumina HiSeq 4000 as the sequencer. High-throughput sequencing was used to profile the TCR beta-chain CDR3 region of each patient. The study's processing was this. CDR3 differences across clinicopathological groups were used to build a classifier for discriminating distant-metastatic papillary thyroid cancer patients. To measure repertoire diversity the researchers used the Shannon index, while the Morisita-Horn index served to gauge how similar the tumor and blood repertoires were. TCRdb passed the public sequencing reads through fastp at Q25 and MiXCR, retaining productive beta sequences. These V and J calls originate from TCRdb's pipeline instead of the authors' own analysis. This sample comprises roughly 40,000 clones, 17% of them detected only once. The ten largest account for 5% to 8% of the sample. No treatment had been received by any patient before thyroid surgery. Using T-cell receptor beta sequencing, the researchers looked back retrospectively at clinical samples from patients, gathered between the early 2010s and the late 2010s.

Judged by its sample share, this clone qualifies as medium-sized (0.01 to 0.1%). Its antigen is not yet known. Base qualities are not at hand, and no much larger clone is one base apart. CDR1 and CDR2 are drawn from the germline V gene: MDHEN, SYDVKM. Cut back by 6 bases and 2 bases, the V and J ends lie 8 bases apart. Including the terminal cysteine and phenylalanine, the CDR3 comprises 12 residues. Of all the DNA, just the CDR3 is kept, 36 bases in frame from base 1. The sequence joins TRBV28 to TRBJ2-7; the D gene is possibly TRBD1, with 6 bases matching. Sequences were obtained from blood. The receptor's source is a male donor with papillary thyroid cancer or a benign thyroid nodule (not recorded which). Some clones in this sample may be carry-over from other donors' samples. The nucleotides read TGTGCCAGCAGCGGACAGACCTACGAGCAGTACTTC. Its amino acids are CASSGQTYEQYF.